This TCR beta chain was captured in a study of shared clonotypes between healthy human individuals. This clone appeared a few times. TCRdb keeps only in-frame clones here, not all; method: immunoSEQ multiplex PCR. This table has about 1 million clones, 60% to 80% appearing once. Germline lookup yields CDR1 SGDLS and CDR2 YYNGEE. V was cut by 0 bases and J by 2 bases, with 11 bases left in between. The CDR3 has 16 residues. This sequence was found in a man between 18 and 29 years old in good health. Sequenced: memory CD4+ T cells sorted from blood. Regarding subset: CD45RA-negative fraction. The V gene is TRBV9, the J gene TRBJ2-2; D might be TRBD2 (5 bases). The DNA for the CDR3 is TGTGCCAGCAGCGTAGGTGTAGGGAGAAACACCGGGGAGCTGTTTTTT. Translating gives CASSVGVGRNTGELFF.